What follows is one T cell receptor (beta chain) and its context. This clonotype has ten or more counts. What antigen it recognizes has not been identified. No quality values exist for individual bases; no much larger clone is one base distant. V loses 3 bases, J loses 7 bases, and the germline ends lie 13 bases apart. Including the terminal cysteine and phenylalanine, the CDR3 comprises 13 residues. This entry keeps only the CDR3 DNA: 39 bases, framed from base 1. This entry is derived from a study of identical twins (dated by TCRdb to between 2015 and 2016). About the study as a whole: To test whether fetal clonotypes persist, this study deep-sequenced TCR alpha and beta repertoires from monozygotic twins, from unrelated adults of various ages, and from cord blood. To rule out contamination, replicate twin experiments were performed at different times with different library preparation protocols.

All donors were healthy Caucasians. Miltenyi CD45RO+ enrichment and human naive T-cell isolation kits were used to isolate memory (CD45RO+) and naive T cells from PBMC. Library construction relied on 5' RACE. TCRdb records Illumina HiSeq 2000 as the sequencer. A universal primer binding site was added through template switching, and the final cDNA carried a unique molecular identifier so that TCR cDNA molecules could be counted accurately. Specific primers in the conserved constant-segment region were used to synthesize first-strand cDNA for TCR alpha and beta chains. To control for contamination, every cDNA library carried two barcodes: a SMART-Mk sample barcode plus Illumina barcodes. TruSeq adapter sequences along with Illumina sample barcodes were introduced in two successive PCR steps. Sequencing of the TCR alpha and beta cDNA libraries was done on the Illumina HiSeq platform using custom primers. Turning to the authors' computational methods: MiGEC processed the raw reads to extract unique molecular identifiers, while MiXCR was used to determine the CDR3 positions. For each individual, recombination models were inferred using an EM algorithm with the repgenHMM and IGoR tools. Shared clonotypes were analyzed with the tcR package in R, and sharing was normalized by the product of cloneset sizes. To study raw recombination without the effects of thymic and clonal selection, out-of-frame nonproductive sequences were analyzed. The raw public reads went through TCRdb reprocessing: fastp at Q25, MiXCR clone calling, in-frame beta chains kept. Merged by CDR3 protein, the rows form single entries marked with the most common genes and DNA. The V and J calls come from TCRdb's annotation, not from the publication. For this sample the table gives around 220,000 distinct CDR3 sequences, of which over 9.5% were detected only once. The ten largest clones represent over 8% of the sample.

Beyond this particular receptor, the publication reports: In monozygotic twins, recombination models systematically underestimated out-of-frame TCR alpha sharing, but the models matched the sharing seen between unrelated individuals. Conclusions relied on cross-sectional statistical analysis, since the same donors could not be followed over many years. Invariant T cells such as MAIT and iNKT could partly confound zero-insertion analyses, though diverse VJ usage argued against this for most clonotypes. Abundant cord blood beta clonotypes had fewer insertions, young adult naive repertoires showed a similar but weaker trend, and memory repertoires showed no such trend. In beta out-of-frame sequences, excess twin sharing was weaker, because having fewer shared sequences lowered the signal-to-noise ratio. Compared with coincidental sharing between unrelated individuals, out-of-frame TCR alpha sequences shared between twins had an excess of sequences with low generation probability.

Sequencing used memory T cells sorted from blood. Sample cell subset or site, as interpreted from the label and publication: CD45RO+ enriched T cells. This chain joins TRBV12-3 or TRBV12-4 to TRBJ2-7; the D gene remains uncertain. This TCR was recovered from a man aged 45-60 years in good health. The encoded CDR3 is CASSFVPRGEQYF. The sequenced DNA: TGTGCCAGCAGTTTCGTCCCTCGAGGAGAGCAGTACTTC.